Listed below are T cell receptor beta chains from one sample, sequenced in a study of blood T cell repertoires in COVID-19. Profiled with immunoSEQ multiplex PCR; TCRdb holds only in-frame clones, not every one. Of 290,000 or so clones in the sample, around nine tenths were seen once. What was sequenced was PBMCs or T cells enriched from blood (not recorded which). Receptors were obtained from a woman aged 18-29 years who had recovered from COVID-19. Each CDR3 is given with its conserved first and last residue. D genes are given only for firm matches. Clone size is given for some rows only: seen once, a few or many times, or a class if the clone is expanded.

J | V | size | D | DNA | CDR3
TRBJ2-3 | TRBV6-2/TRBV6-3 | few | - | TGTGCCAGCAGTTACAAACCTAGCGCCGCAGATACGCAGTATTTT | CASSYKPSAADTQYF
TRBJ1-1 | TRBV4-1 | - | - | TGCGCCAGCAGCCAAGGGGGGCACTTCACTGAAGCTTTCTTT | CASSQGGHFTEAFF
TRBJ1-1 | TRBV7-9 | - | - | TGTGCCAGCAGCTTATTAGTTCCGCGGACTGAAGCTTTCTTT | CASSLLVPRTEAFF
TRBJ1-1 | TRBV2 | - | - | TGTGCCGACCCGGGGAACACTGAAGCTTTCTTT | CADPGNTEAFF
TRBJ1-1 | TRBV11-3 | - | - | TGTGCCAGCAGCTCCGGACAGACAATTCACACTGAAGCTTTCTTT | CASSSGQTIHTEAFF
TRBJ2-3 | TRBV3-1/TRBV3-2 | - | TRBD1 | TGTGCCAGCAGCCGAGGACAGGGGACGGGAGATACGCAGTATTTT | CASSRGQGTGDTQYF
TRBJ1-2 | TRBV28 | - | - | TGTGCCAGCACCAACAGGTACTATGGCTACACCTTC | CASTNRYYGYTF
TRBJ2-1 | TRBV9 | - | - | TGTGCCAGCAGCGTAGGCGTGGGCAGCTCCAATGAGCAGTTCTTC | CASSVGVGSSNEQFF
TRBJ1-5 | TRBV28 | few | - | TGTGCCAGCAGTCCCATCGGACAGAACAATCAGCCCCAGCATTTT | CASSPIGQNNQPQHF
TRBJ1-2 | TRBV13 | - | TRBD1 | TGTGCCAGCAGCTCCAGGGGGCGCCCCTATGGCTACACCTTC | CASSSRGRPYGYTF
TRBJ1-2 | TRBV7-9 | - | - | TGTGCCAGCAGCGATACCGGGACAACTAACTATGGCTACACCTTC | CASSDTGTTNYGYTF
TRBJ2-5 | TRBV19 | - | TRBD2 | TGTGCCAGTAGTATACCACTAGCGGGAGTAGGAGGCAGAGAGACCCAGTACTTC | CASSIPLAGVGGRETQYF
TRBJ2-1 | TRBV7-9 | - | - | TGTGCCAGCACCATACAGGGACGTGAGCAGTTCTTC | CASTIQGREQFF
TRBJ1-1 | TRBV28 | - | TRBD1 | TGTGCCAGCAGTTTTAATAACAGGGGGCCGGTGAACACTGAAGCTTTCTTT | CASSFNNRGPVNTEAFF
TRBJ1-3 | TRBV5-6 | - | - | TGTGCCAGCAGCTTGTCCCCAGAATCTGGAAACACCATATATTTT | CASSLSPESGNTIYF
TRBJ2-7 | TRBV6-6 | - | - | TGTGCCAGCAGTTACTCATTGACAGGTACGAACGAGCAGTACTTC | CASSYSLTGTNEQYF
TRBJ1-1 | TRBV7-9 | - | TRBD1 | TGTGCCAGCAGCTCTAGGACAGGGAGGACTTCTGAAGCTTTCTTT | CASSSRTGRTSEAFF
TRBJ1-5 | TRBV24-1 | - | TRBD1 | TGTGCCACCAGTGAAACGACAGGGGGTACTCAGCCCCAGCATTTT | CATSETTGGTQPQHF
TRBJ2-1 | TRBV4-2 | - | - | TGTGCCAGCAGCCAAGAGAGAGGTGGGGACATGTCCTACAATGAGCAGTTCTTC | CASSQERGGDMSYNEQFF
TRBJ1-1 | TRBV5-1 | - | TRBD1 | TGCGCCAGCAGCTTGGGTAGGGGGCAAAGGACTGAAGCTTTCTTT | CASSLGRGQRTEAFF
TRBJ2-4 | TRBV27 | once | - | TGTGCCAGCAGTTCACGCGGCCCACAAAACATTCAGTACTTC | CASSSRGPQNIQYF
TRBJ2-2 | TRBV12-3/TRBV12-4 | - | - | TGTGCCAGCAGTTTTCAGTCCGGGGAGCTGTTTTTT | CASSFQSGELFF
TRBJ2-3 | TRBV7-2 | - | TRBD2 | TGTGCCAGCAGCTTAGTACTAGCGGGGGGGCCTTATTGGAATACGCAGTATTTT | CASSLVLAGGPYWNTQYF
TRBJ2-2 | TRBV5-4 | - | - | TGTGCCAGCAGCCCCTCCCGGGGTTCGGCCGGGGAGCTGTTTTTT | CASSPSRGSAGELFF
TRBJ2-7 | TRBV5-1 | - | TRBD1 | TGCGCCAGCAGCGAAGGTTGGAAGGGACAGCACTACGAGCAGTACTTC | CASSEGWKGQHYEQYF
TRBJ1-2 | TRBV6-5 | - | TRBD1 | TGTGCCAGTACAGGGGGCGCTAGCTATGGCTACACCTTC | CASTGGASYGYTF
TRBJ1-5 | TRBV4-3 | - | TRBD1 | TGCGCCAGCAGCCTGGACAGGGGGGCCGATCAGCCCCAGCATTTT | CASSLDRGADQPQHF
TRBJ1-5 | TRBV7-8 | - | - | TGTGCCAGCAAATTCAATTGGAGTCAGCCCCAGCATTTT | CASKFNWSQPQHF
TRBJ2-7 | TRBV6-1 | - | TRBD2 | TGTGCCAGCAGTGACGTCCCGACTAGCGGGGGCGAGCAGTACTTC | CASSDVPTSGGEQYF
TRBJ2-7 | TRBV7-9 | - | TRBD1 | TGTGCCAGCAGCTCACCACGGACAGGGGGCGACTACGAGCAGTACTTC | CASSSPRTGGDYEQYF
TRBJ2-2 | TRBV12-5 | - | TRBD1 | TGTGCTAGTGCACTCGGGACAGGGGCCGGGGAGCTGTTTTTT | CASALGTGAGELFF
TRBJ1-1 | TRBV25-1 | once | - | TGTGCCAGCAGTGACCTCAGGGGCACCCCGGGGAACACTGAAGCTTTCTTT | CASSDLRGTPGNTEAFF
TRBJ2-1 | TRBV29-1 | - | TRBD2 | TGCAGCACAACCGTAGCGGGGGAGCAGTTCTTC | CSTTVAGEQFF
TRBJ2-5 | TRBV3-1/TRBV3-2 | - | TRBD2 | TGTGCCAGCAGCCAAGGGATGCGACTAGCGGGGGAAGAGACCCAGTACTTC | CASSQGMRLAGEETQYF
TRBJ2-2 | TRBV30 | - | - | TGTGCCTGGAGTGTAAACAGGGCGGCCGGGGAGCTGTTTTTT | CAWSVNRAAGELFF
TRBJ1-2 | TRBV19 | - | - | TGTGCCACTCATCGGGGGAACAATAACTATGGCTACACCTTC | CATHRGNNNYGYTF
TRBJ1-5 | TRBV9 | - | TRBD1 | TGTGCCAGCAGTGCCGGGACAGGGGAACAGCCCCAGCATTTT | CASSAGTGEQPQHF
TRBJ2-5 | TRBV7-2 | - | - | TGTGCCAGCAGCGCACCCGGGAACTCGGAGACCCAGTACTTC | CASSAPGNSETQYF
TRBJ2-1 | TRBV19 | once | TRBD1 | TGTGCCAGTAGTATCGACAGGGTTTCAAATGAGCAGTTCTTC | CASSIDRVSNEQFF
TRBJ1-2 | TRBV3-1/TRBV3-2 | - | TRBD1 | TGTGCCAGCAGCCAGTCCGACAGGGGGCTGTATGGCTACACCTTC | CASSQSDRGLYGYTF
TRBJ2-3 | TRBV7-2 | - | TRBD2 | TGTGCCAGCAGCTTAGCGACTAGCGGGGGGGCAGATACGCAGTATTTT | CASSLATSGGADTQYF
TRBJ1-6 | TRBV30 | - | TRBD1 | TGTGCCTGGAGTCCGGGACAGGGGGTTTCACCCCTCCACTTT | CAWSPGQGVSPLHF
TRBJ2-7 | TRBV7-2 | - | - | TGTGCCAGCAGCTTGACTATCCTCTCCTACGAGCAGTACTTC | CASSLTILSYEQYF
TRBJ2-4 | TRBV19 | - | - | TGTGCCTCAAGACGGGGGTTTGGGGCCAAAAACATTCAGTACTTC | CASRRGFGAKNIQYF
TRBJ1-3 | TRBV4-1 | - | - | TGCGCCAGCAGCCAAGAGACAGACTCTGGAAACACCATATATTTT | CASSQETDSGNTIYF
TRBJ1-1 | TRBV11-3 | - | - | TGTGCCAGCAGCTTAGCAAACAGGTACACTGAAGCTTTCTTT | CASSLANRYTEAFF
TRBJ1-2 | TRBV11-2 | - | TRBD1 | TGTGCCAGCAGCTTAGAACAGGGGGACGGCTATGGCTACACCTTC | CASSLEQGDGYGYTF
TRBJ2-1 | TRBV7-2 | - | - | TGTGCCAGCAACCCCGTCGGGATTAGGGGGTACAATGAGCAGTTCTTC | CASNPVGIRGYNEQFF
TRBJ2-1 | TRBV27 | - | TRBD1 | TGTGCCAGCAGTTTAATTCCGGGACAGAACAATGAGCAGTTCTTC | CASSLIPGQNNEQFF
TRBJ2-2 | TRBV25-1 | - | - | TGTGCCAGCAGTCTCCCCCACACCGGGGAGCTGTTTTTT | CASSLPHTGELFF
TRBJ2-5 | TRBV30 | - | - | TGTGCCTGGGGGACTCGGACAGACCAAGAGACCCAGTACTTC | CAWGTRTDQETQYF
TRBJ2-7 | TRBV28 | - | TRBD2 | TGTGCCAGCAGTTTATACCCTAGCGGGAGCCAACCCTCCTACGAGCAGTACTTC | CASSLYPSGSQPSYEQYF
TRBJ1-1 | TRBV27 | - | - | TGTGCCAGCACCCCTTATTGGGGGGAGGACACTGAAGCTTTCTTT | CASTPYWGEDTEAFF
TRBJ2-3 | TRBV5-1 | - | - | TGCGCCAGCAGCGCTTCTAGCCTAAGCACAGATACGCAGTATTTT | CASSASSLSTDTQYF
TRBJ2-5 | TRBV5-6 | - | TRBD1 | TGTGCCAGCAGCTTGCTGGGCAGGGGGCAGGAGACCCAGTACTTC | CASSLLGRGQETQYF